Listed below are T cell receptor beta chains from one sample, sequenced in a study of OX40 agonist ivuxolimab in advanced cancers. Sequenced by immunoSEQ multiplex PCR; TCRdb stores in-frame clones only, minus some. This table has tens of thousands of clones, 70% to 90% appearing once. Source: CD4+ or CD8+ T cells sorted from blood, taken in a trial of the OX40 agonist ivuxolimab. The receptor source for this set is an adult with an advanced solid tumor such as melanoma, head and neck, liver or kidney cancer. CDR3s include the opening cysteine and the closing phenylalanine or tryptophan. The order of the fields is clone size, D gene, J gene, V gene, CDR3 protein, CDR3 DNA. D genes are given only for firm matches. Size is omitted from some rows. Given values are once, few, many or a class for expanded clones.

clone size: .; D gene: TRBD1; J gene: TRBJ2-7; V gene: TRBV28; CDR3 protein: CASSPATGDYEQYF; CDR3 DNA: TGTGCCAGCAGTCCCGCGACAGGGGACTACGAGCAGTACTTC
clone size: .; D gene: TRBD1; J gene: TRBJ2-1; V gene: TRBV5-4; CDR3 protein: CASSLAGTGGNEQFF; CDR3 DNA: TGTGCCAGCAGCTTGGCCGGGACAGGGGGTAATGAGCAGTTCTTC
clone size: .; D gene: TRBD2; J gene: TRBJ2-3; V gene: TRBV5-4; CDR3 protein: CASSLFSGESTDTQYF; CDR3 DNA: TGTGCCAGCAGCTTGTTTAGCGGGGAATCCACAGATACGCAGTATTTT
clone size: .; D gene: TRBD1; J gene: TRBJ2-7; V gene: TRBV6-5; CDR3 protein: CASTRSGQGQYEQYF; CDR3 DNA: TGTGCCAGCACGAGGTCGGGACAGGGTCAGTACGAGCAGTACTTC
clone size: .; D gene: .; J gene: TRBJ2-7; V gene: TRBV5-6; CDR3 protein: CASSRRRTGEQYF; CDR3 DNA: TGTGCCAGCAGCCGCCGCCGGACGGGGGAGCAGTACTTC
clone size: few; D gene: .; J gene: TRBJ2-2; V gene: TRBV10-1; CDR3 protein: CASSENLRGELFF; CDR3 DNA: TGCGCCAGCAGTGAGAATCTTAGGGGGGAGCTGTTTTTT
clone size: .; D gene: TRBD2; J gene: TRBJ2-1; V gene: TRBV18; CDR3 protein: CASSPRTSGVYEQFF; CDR3 DNA: TGTGCCAGCTCACCGCGGACTAGCGGGGTGTATGAGCAGTTCTTC
clone size: .; D gene: .; J gene: TRBJ1-2; V gene: TRBV11-1; CDR3 protein: CASSSSSANYGYTF; CDR3 DNA: TGTGCCAGCAGCTCGTCGAGTGCCAACTATGGCTACACCTTC
clone size: .; D gene: .; J gene: TRBJ2-7; V gene: TRBV18; CDR3 protein: CASSPANGMVEQYF; CDR3 DNA: TGTGCCAGCTCACCAGCAAACGGAATGGTCGAGCAGTACTTC
clone size: .; D gene: .; J gene: TRBJ2-2; V gene: TRBV7-9; CDR3 protein: CASSFSGLNTGELFF; CDR3 DNA: TGTGCCAGCAGCTTTAGCGGCCTGAACACCGGGGAGCTGTTTTTT
clone size: .; D gene: .; J gene: TRBJ1-5; V gene: TRBV5-1; CDR3 protein: CASSLGNRDQPQHF; CDR3 DNA: TGCGCCAGCAGCTTGGGAAACAGGGATCAGCCCCAGCATTTT
clone size: .; D gene: TRBD1; J gene: TRBJ1-2; V gene: TRBV6-1; CDR3 protein: CASSLDRDNGYTF; CDR3 DNA: TGTGCCAGCAGCTTGGACAGGGACAATGGCTACACCTTC
clone size: .; D gene: .; J gene: TRBJ2-5; V gene: TRBV19; CDR3 protein: CASSITRGHWGDETQYF; CDR3 DNA: TGTGCCAGTAGTATAACTAGGGGACACTGGGGTGACGAGACCCAGTACTTC
clone size: .; D gene: TRBD2; J gene: TRBJ2-7; V gene: TRBV10-1; CDR3 protein: CASSESGLASEQYF; CDR3 DNA: TGCGCCAGCAGTGAGTCGGGACTAGCTTCCGAGCAGTACTTC
clone size: .; D gene: TRBD2; J gene: TRBJ2-1; V gene: TRBV5-1; CDR3 protein: CASSLSGLASYNEQFF; CDR3 DNA: TGCGCCAGCAGCTTATCGGGACTAGCGTCCTACAATGAGCAGTTCTTC
clone size: .; D gene: TRBD1; J gene: TRBJ1-1; V gene: TRBV11-2; CDR3 protein: CASSLVSAGQAEAFF; CDR3 DNA: TGTGCCAGCAGCTTAGTATCTGCCGGACAGGCTGAAGCTTTCTTT
clone size: .; D gene: .; J gene: TRBJ1-5; V gene: TRBV6-1; CDR3 protein: CASSEVFSGEPRPQHF; CDR3 DNA: TGTGCCAGCAGTGAAGTTTTTTCGGGGGAACCGAGGCCCCAGCATTTT
clone size: .; D gene: .; J gene: TRBJ1-4; V gene: TRBV5-1; CDR3 protein: CASSPTGGLDEKLFF; CDR3 DNA: TGCGCCAGCAGCCCCACCGGGGGGCTGGATGAAAAACTGTTTTTT